This T cell receptor (beta chain) was identified during a study of shared clonotypes between healthy human individuals. The count of this clone is one. CDR1 MNHNY and CDR2 SVGAGI come from the germline V gene (reference sequence). CDR3 length: 13 residues. Trimming pared 5 bases from V and 9 bases from J, leaving 14 bases between. At the deep level, the assay was run. Libraries were prepared by immunoSEQ multiplex PCR; TCRdb keeps only in-frame clonotypes and omits some of them. Of roughly 700,000 clones listed, roughly 70% are singletons. The sequence came from a woman aged 30 to 39 in good health. The genes are TRBV6-6 and TRBJ1-5; D unresolved. Sequenced material: memory CD4+ T cells sorted from blood. Subset of the sample: CD45RA-negative fraction. The CDR3 coding sequence is TGTGCCAGCAGTCCGGACCGTTACCGGCCCCAGCATTTT. Its translation is CASSPDRYRPQHF.